The entry below gives a single T cell receptor (beta chain) sequence along with its context. Its antigen is undetermined. Donation came from healthy Caucasian individuals in Russia who were aged roughly 6 to 95. This entry belongs to a study of blood T cells in healthy people across ages. A J-beta primer mix and a sample-barcoded 5' primer were used in a second PCR of roughly 7 to 12 cycles. TCRdb itself ran the 5' RACE reads through MiXCR, one entry per CDR3 protein. The data contain 890,000 or so distinct CDR3 sequences, about 59% of them singletons. Overall study results and limits: Since the PBMCs were unsorted, naive and antigen-experienced cells could not be conclusively compared. Nothing was known about donor CMV status, and this possibly confounded expanded clonotype changes. Diversity was higher, and naive CD4+ cells more numerous, in long-lived donors than in aged donors.

V shed 4 bases and J shed 3 bases, with 10 bases lying between them. CDR1 SGHRS and CDR2 YFSETQ come from the germline V gene. The CDR3 contains 14 residues. This TCR derives from a man aged 25-45 years in good health. Sequenced input: blood. This chain joins TRBV5-1 and TRBJ1-4; no clear D gene. The CDR3 reads CASSVARPNEKLFF. The CDR3, as DNA: TGCGCCAGCAGCGTGGCCAGGCCTAATGAAAAACTGTTTTTT.